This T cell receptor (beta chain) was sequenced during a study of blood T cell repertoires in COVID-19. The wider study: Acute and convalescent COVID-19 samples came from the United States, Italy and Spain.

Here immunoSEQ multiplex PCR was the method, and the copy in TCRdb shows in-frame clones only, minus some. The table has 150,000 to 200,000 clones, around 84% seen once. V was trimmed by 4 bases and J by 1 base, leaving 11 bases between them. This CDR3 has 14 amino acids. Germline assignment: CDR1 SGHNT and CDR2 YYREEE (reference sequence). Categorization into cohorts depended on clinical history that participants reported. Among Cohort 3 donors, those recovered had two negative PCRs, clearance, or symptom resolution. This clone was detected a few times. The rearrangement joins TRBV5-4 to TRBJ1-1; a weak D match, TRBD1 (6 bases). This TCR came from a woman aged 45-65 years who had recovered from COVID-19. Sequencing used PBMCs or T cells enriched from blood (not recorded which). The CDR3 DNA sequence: TGTGCCAGCAGCCAAGGACAGCCGAACACTGAAGCTTTCTTT. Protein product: CASSQGQPNTEAFF.